This T cell receptor (beta chain) was profiled in a study of spatial heterogeneity in lung cancer. Whole-study findings and limits: Ubiquitous expanded tumor TCRs appeared in blood more at resection than follow-up.

Germline V CDR1 and CDR2: DFQATT, SNEGSKA (reference sequence). This CDR3 is built from 19 residues. Germline trimming cut 2 bases from V and 0 bases from J; bases unmatched to any gene: 11. This clonotype has more than one count but fewer than ten. The antigen is not known. A single record per CDR3 protein comes from TCRdb applying MiXCR to the 5' RACE reads. The sample contains 85,000 to 100,000 distinct CDR3 sequences, about 12% of which appear only once. Time point of the sample: sample taken at primary tumor resection. Unsorted whole RNA samples from tumor, nontumor lung or frozen PBMC were sequenced.

Sample: PBMCs, taken at surgery. The V and J genes are TRBV20-1 and TRBJ2-1, with 12 bases fitting TRBD2. This clonotype was obtained from a male donor with early-stage non-small cell lung cancer. CDR3 protein: CSARQPKGLAGRSYNEQFF. The CDR3 DNA reads as TGCAGTGCTAGACAACCGAAAGGACTAGCGGGGCGCTCCTACAATGAGCAGTTCTTC.